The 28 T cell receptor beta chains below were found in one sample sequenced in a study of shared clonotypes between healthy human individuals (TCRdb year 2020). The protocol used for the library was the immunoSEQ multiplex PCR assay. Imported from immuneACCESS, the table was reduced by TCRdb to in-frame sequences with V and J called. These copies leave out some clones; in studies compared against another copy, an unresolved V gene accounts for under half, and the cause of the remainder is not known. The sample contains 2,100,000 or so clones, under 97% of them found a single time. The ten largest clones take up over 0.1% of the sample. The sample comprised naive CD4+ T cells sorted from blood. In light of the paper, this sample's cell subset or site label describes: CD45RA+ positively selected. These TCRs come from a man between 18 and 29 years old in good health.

The CDR3 protein is CAIKQEPNQPQHF. CDR3 DNA: TGTGCCATCAAACAGGAGCCTAATCAGCCCCAGCATTTT. The genes are TRBV10-3 and TRBJ1-5; tentatively, D is TRBD1 (5 bases). CDR1 is ENHRY, CDR2 SYGVKD, per germline. Trimming stripped 7 bases from V and 4 bases from J, with 11 bases between. CDR3 length: 13 amino acids.

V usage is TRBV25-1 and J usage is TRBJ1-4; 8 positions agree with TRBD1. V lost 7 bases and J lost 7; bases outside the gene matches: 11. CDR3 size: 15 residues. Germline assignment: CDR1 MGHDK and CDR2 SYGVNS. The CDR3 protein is CASTPHTGGGEKLFF. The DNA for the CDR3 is TGTGCCAGCACACCCCACACAGGGGGGGGTGAAAAACTGTTTTTT. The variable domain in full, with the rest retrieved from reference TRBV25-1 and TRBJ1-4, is EADIYQTPRYLVIGTGKKITLECSQTMGHDKMYWYQQDPGMELHLIHYSYGVNSTEKGDLSSESTVSRIRTEHFPLTLESARPSHTSQYLCASTPHTGGGEKLFFGSGTQLSVL.

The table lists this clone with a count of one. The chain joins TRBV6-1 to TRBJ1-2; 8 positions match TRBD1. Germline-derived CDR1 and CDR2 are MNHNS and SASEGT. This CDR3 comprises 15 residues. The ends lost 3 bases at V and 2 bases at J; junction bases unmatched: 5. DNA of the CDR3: TGTGCCAGCAGTGATACAGGGGGTGGGAACTATGGCTACACCTTC. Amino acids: CASSDTGGGNYGYTF.

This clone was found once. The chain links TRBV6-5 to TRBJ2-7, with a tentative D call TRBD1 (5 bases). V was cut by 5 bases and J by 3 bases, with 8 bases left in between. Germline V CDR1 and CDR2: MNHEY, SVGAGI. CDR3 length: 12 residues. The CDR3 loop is CASSRQNYEQYF. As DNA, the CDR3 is TGTGCCAGCAGTCGACAGAACTACGAGCAGTACTTC.

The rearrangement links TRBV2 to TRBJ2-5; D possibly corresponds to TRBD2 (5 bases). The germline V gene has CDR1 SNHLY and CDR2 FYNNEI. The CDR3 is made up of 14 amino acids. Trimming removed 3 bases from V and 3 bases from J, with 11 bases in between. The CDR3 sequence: CASSDNLAKETQYF. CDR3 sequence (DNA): TGTGCCAGCAGTGATAATCTAGCAAAAGAGACCCAGTACTTC.

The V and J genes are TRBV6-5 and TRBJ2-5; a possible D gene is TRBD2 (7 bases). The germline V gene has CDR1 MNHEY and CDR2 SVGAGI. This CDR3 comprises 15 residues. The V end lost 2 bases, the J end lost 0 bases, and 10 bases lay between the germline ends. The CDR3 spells CASSYGGAHQETQYF. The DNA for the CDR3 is TGTGCCAGCAGTTACGGGGGGGCGCACCAAGAGACCCAGTACTTC.

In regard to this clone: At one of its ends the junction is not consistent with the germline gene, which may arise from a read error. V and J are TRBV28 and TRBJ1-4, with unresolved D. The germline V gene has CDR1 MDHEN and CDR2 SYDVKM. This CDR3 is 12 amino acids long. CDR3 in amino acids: CASSSRTSLVGF. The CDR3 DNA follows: TGTGCCAGCAGTTCCCGGACCTCATTGGTTGGTTTT.

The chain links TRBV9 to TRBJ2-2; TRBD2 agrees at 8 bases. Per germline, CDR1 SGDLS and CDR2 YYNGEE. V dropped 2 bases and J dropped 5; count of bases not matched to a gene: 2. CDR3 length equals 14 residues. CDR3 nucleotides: TGTGCCAGCAGCGTGACTAGCGAAACCGGGGAGCTGTTTTTT. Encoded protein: CASSVTSETGELFF.

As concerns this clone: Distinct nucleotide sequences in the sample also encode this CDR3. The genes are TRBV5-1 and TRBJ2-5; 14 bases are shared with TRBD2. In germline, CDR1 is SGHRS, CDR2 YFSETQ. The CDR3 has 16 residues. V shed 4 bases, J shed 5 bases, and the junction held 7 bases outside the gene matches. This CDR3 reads CASSLGTSGGAETQYF. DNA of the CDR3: TGCGCCAGCAGCCTGGGGACTAGCGGGGGAGCGGAGACCCAGTACTTC.

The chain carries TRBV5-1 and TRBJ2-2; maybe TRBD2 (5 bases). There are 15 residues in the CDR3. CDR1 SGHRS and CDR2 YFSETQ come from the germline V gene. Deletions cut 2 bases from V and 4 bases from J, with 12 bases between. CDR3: CASSLSGNPTGELFF. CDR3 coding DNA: TGCGCCAGCAGCTTAAGCGGTAATCCCACCGGGGAGCTGTTTTTT.

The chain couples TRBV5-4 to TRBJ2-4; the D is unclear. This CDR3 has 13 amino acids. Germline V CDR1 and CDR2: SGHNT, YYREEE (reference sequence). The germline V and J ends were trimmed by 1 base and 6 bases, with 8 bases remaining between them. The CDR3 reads CASSLSTRNIQYF. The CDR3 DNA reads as TGTGCCAGCAGCTTGTCAACCCGAAACATTCAGTACTTC.

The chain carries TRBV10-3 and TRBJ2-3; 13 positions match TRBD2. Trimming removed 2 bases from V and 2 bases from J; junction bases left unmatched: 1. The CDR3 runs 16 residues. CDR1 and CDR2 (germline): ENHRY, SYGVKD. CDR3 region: CAISETSGGVTDTQYF. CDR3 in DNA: TGTGCCATCAGTGAGACTAGCGGGGGGGTCACAGATACGCAGTATTTT.

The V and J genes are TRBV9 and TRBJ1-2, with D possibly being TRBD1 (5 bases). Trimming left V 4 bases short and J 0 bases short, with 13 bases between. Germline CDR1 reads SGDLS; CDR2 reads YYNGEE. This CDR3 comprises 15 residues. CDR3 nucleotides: TGTGCCAGCAGCCCCGGGGGAGCTACTAACTATGGCTACACCTTC. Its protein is CASSPGGATNYGYTF. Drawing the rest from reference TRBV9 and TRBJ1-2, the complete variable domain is DSGVTQTPKHLITATGQRVTLRCSPRSGDLSVYWYQQSLDQGLQFLIQYYNGEERAKGNILERFSAQQFPDLHSELNLSSLELGDSALYFCASSPGGATNYGYTFGSGTRLTVV.

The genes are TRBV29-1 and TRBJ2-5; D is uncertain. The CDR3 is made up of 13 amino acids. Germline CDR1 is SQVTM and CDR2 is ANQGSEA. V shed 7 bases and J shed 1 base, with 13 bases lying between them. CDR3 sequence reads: CSACGASQETQYF. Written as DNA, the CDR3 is TGCAGCGCCTGCGGAGCTTCCCAAGAGACCCAGTACTTC.

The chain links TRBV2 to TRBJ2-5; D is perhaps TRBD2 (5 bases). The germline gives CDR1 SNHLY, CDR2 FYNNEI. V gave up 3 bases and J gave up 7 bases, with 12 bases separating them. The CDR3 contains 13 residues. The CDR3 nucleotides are TGTGCCAGCAGTGATCCTAGCCGGTCGACCCAGTACTTC. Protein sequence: CASSDPSRSTQYF.

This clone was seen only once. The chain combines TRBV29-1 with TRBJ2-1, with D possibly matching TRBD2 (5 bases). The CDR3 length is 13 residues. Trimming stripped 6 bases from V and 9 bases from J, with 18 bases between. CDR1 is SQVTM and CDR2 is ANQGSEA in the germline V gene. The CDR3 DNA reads TGCAGCGTCGGAAGGAGCCTAGCCCCTGAGCAGTTCTTC. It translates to CSVGRSLAPEQFF.

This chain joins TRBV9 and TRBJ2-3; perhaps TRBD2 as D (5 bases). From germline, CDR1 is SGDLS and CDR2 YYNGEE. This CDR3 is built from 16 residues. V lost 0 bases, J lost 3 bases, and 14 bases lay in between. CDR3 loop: CASSVASSFGTDTQYF. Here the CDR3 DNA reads TGTGCCAGCAGCGTAGCGTCTAGCTTCGGAACAGATACGCAGTATTTT.

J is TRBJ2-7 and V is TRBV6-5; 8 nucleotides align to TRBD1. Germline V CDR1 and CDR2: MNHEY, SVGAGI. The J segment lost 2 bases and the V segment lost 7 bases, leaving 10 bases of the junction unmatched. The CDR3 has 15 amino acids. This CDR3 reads CASTLSPGQAYEQYF. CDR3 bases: TGTGCCAGCACCTTGAGCCCGGGACAGGCCTACGAGCAGTACTTC.

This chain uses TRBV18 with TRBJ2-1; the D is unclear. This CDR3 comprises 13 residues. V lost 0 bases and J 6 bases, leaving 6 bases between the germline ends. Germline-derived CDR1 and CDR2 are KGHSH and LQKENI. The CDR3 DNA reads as TGTGCCAGCTCACCACCGCTTGGCAATGAGCAGTTCTTC. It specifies CASSPPLGNEQFF.

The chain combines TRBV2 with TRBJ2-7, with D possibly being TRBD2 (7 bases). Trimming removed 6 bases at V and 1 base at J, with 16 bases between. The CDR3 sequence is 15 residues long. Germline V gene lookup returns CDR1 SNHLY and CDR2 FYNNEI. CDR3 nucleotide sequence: TGTGCCAGCAGGCTCCCGGGGGGCATGTCCTACGAGCAGTACTTC. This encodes CASRLPGGMSYEQYF. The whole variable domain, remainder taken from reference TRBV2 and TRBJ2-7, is EPEVTQTPSHQVTQMGQEVILRCVPISNHLYFYWYRQILGQKVEFLVSFYNNEISEKSEIFDDQFSVERPDGSNFTLKIRSTKLEDSAMYFCASRLPGGMSYEQYFGPGTRLTVT.

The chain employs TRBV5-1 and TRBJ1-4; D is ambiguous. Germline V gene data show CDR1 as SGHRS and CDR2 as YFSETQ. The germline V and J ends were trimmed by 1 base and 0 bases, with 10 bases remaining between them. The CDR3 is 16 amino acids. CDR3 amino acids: CASSLWSGATNEKLFF. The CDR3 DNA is TGCGCCAGCAGCTTGTGGTCGGGAGCAACTAATGAAAAACTGTTTTTT.

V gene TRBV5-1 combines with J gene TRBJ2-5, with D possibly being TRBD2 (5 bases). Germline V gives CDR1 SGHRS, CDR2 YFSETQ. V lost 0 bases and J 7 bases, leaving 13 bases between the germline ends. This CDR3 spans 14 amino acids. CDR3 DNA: TGCGCCAGCAGCTTGGCCGGAGGTTCGGGGACCCAGTACTTC. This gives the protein CASSLAGGSGTQYF.

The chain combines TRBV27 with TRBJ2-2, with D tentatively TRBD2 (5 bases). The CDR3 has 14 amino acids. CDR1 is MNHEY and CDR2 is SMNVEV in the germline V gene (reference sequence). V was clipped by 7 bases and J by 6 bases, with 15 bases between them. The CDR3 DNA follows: TGTGCCAGCAAAACCCTAACGGGGTCCGGGGAGCTGTTTTTT. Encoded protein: CASKTLTGSGELFF.

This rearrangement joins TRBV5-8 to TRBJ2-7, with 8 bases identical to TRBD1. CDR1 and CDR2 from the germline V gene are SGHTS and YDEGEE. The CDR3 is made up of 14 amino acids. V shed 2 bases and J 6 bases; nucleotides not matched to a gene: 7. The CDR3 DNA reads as TGTGCCAGCAGCTTCGAGACAGGGGTACGCGAGCAGTACTTC. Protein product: CASSFETGVREQYF.

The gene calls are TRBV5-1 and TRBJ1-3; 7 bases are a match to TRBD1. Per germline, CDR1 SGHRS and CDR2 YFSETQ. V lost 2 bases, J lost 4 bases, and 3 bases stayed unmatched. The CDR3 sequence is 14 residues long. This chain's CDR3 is CASSFGTAGNTIYF. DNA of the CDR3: TGCGCCAGCAGCTTCGGGACAGCCGGAAACACCATATATTTT.

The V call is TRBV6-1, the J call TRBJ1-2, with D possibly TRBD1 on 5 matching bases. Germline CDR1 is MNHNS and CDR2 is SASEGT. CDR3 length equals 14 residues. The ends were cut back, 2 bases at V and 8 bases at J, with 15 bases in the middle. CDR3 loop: CASSEQRGSGGYTF. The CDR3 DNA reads TGTGCCAGCAGTGAACAGAGGGGTTCCGGCGGCTACACCTTC.

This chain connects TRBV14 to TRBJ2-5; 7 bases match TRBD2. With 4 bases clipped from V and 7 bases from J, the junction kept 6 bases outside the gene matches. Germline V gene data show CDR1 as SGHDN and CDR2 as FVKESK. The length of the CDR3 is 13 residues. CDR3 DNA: TGTGCCAGCAGCCGGCGCGGGGGATTGACCCAGTACTTC. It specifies CASSRRGGLTQYF.

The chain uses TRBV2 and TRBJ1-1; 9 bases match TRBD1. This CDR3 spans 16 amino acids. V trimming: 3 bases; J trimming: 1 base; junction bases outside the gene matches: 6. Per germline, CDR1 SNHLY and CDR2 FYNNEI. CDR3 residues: CASSDAWTGANTEAFF. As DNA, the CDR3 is TGTGCCAGCAGTGATGCTTGGACAGGGGCGAACACTGAAGCTTTCTTT.